Below, one T cell receptor beta chain is given with its context. No antigen is known for it. The study ran the assay at deep level. Replicate PCRs for unsorted PBMC used 300 ng DNA (about 30,000 T cell genomes). The protocol was immunoSEQ multiplex PCR, while the TCRdb copy is restricted to in-frame clones and leaves out a portion. The sample consists of 500,000 to 650,000 clones, roughly four fifths of them appearing once. V dropped 4 bases and J dropped 0 bases, with 17 bases sitting between them. The CDR3 extends over 16 amino acids. CDR1 and CDR2 from the germline V gene are SGHTS and YDEGEE. The data are from a study of shared clonotypes between healthy human individuals. Study-level points and caveats: Having only a few donors restricted how much genetic and exposure-history diversity was captured. Only blood underwent sampling, and tissue repertoires likely differ.

The sample consisted of PBMCs. The V gene is TRBV5-8, the J gene TRBJ2-7; D is unresolved. This TCR was sampled from a woman aged 40-49 years in good health. Some clones in this sample may be carry-over from other donors' samples. The CDR3 nucleotides are TGTGCCAGCAGCACCCCGGGTAGGTTAGCCTCCTACGAGCAGTACTTC. Translating it yields CASSTPGRLASYEQYF.